This is a list of T cell receptor beta chains from one sample in a study of technical replicates of blood from a few donors. The data were produced by immunoSEQ multiplex PCR, yet TCRdb's version contains in-frame clones alone and is incomplete. Of about 97,000 clones listed, less than 95% are singletons. The sample taken for sequencing was T cells isolated from PBMCs. The receptor source for this set is a human donor in good health. Each CDR3 is given with its conserved first and last residue. Each record gives: J gene, clone size, V gene, D gene, CDR3 protein, CDR3 DNA. The D gene is left open where the match is weak. For some rows the clone size is stated as once, few or many, or as a class when expanded; others skip it.

>TRBJ1-3|NA|TRBV10-1|NA
CASSEEERNTIYF
TGCGCCAGCAGTGAGGAGGAGAGAAACACCATATATTTT
>TRBJ2-2|NA|TRBV6-5|NA
CASSYNGVGTGELFF
TGTGCCAGCAGTTACAACGGGGTAGGCACCGGGGAGCTGTTTTTT
>TRBJ1-2|once|TRBV7-9|NA
CASSLDGGQPYGYTF
TGTGCCAGCAGCTTAGATGGGGGACAACCCTATGGCTACACCTTC
>TRBJ2-1|NA|TRBV30|TRBD2
CACHKTGTRVNNEQFF
TGTGCCTGTCATAAGACCGGGACTAGGGTTAACAATGAGCAGTTCTTC
>TRBJ1-1|NA|TRBV5-1|TRBD1
CASSFGTGGENTEAFF
TGCGCCAGCAGCTTCGGGACAGGGGGCGAAAACACTGAAGCTTTCTTT
>TRBJ2-7|NA|TRBV28|TRBD2
CASSLLTSDEQYF
TGTGCCAGCAGTTTGCTAACTAGCGACGAGCAGTACTTC
>TRBJ1-1|NA|TRBV10-3|NA
CAISPGNTEAFF
TGTGCCATCTCCCCAGGGAACACTGAAGCTTTCTTT
>TRBJ1-1|few|TRBV2|TRBD1
CASSPGQGYLAFF
TGTGCCAGCAGCCCTGGACAGGGTTATCTCGCTTTCTTT
>TRBJ2-1|NA|TRBV30|TRBD2
CACPTSGRVNEQFF
TGTGCCTGCCCCACTAGCGGGAGGGTAAATGAGCAGTTCTTC
>TRBJ2-3|NA|TRBV30|NA
CAWSGSVDTQYF
TGTGCCTGGAGTGGGAGTGTGGATACGCAGTATTTT
>TRBJ1-1|NA|TRBV5-1|NA
CASSLSFRQSLEAFF
TGCGCCAGCAGCTTGTCGTTTAGACAGTCCCTAGAGGCTTTCTTT
>TRBJ2-1|once|TRBV13|TRBD2
CASSYPGLAVTSSYNEQFF
TGTGCCAGCAGCTACCCGGGACTAGCGGTCACGAGCTCCTACAATGAGCAGTTCTTC
>TRBJ2-3|NA|TRBV30|TRBD2
CAWGRGGTDTQYF
TGTGCCTGGGGCCGGGGGGGAACAGATACGCAGTATTTT
>TRBJ2-5|NA|TRBV10-3|TRBD2
CASAGDRDSQGTQYF
TGTGCCAGCGCGGGGGACCGCGACTCCCAAGGGACCCAGTACTTC
>TRBJ2-7|NA|TRBV10-1|TRBD2
CASSEGLVHEQYF
TGCGCCAGCAGTGAGGGACTAGTCCACGAGCAGTACTTC
>TRBJ2-2|NA|TRBV27|NA
CASSWMSSRYTGELFF
TGTGCCAGCAGTTGGATGAGTAGCCGTTACACCGGGGAGCTGTTTTTT
>TRBJ2-5|NA|TRBV30|NA
CAWDQPITGKETQYF
TGTGCCTGGGACCAGCCGATCACAGGAAAAGAGACCCAGTACTTC
>TRBJ1-2|NA|TRBV12-5|NA
CASAISGNYGYTF
TGTGCTAGTGCCATATCAGGGAACTATGGCTACACCTTC
>TRBJ2-5|NA|TRBV11-2|TRBD2
CASSLGGLVQETQYF
TGTGCCAGCAGCTTAGGGGGACTAGTCCAAGAGACCCAGTACTTC
>TRBJ1-2|NA|TRBV5-4|NA
CASSWTTGLYGYTF
TGTGCCAGCAGCTGGACCACAGGGCTCTATGGCTACACCTTC
>TRBJ2-5|NA|TRBV6-1|NA
CASSEKGEGETQYF
TGTGCCAGCAGTGAAAAGGGCGAGGGAGAGACCCAGTACTTC
>TRBJ2-7|NA|TRBV7-9|NA
CASSLPGSGEQYF
TGTGCCAGCAGCTTACCAGGGTCGGGCGAGCAGTACTTC
>TRBJ2-6|NA|TRBV4-2|TRBD2
CASSQVSGFSSGANVLTF
TGTGCCAGCAGCCAAGTTAGCGGGTTCAGCTCTGGGGCCAACGTCCTGACTTTC
>TRBJ2-7|NA|TRBV5-1|TRBD2
CASSSVGTSGRIPLEQYF
TGCGCCAGCAGCTCCGTGGGGACTAGCGGGAGGATTCCCCTCGAGCAGTACTTC
>TRBJ2-3|NA|TRBV11-3|NA
CASSLGTPSTDTQYF
TGTGCCAGCAGCTTAGGAACTCCGAGCACAGATACGCAGTATTTT
>TRBJ1-4|NA|TRBV19|NA
CASSRRVNEKLFF
TGTGCCAGTAGTCGTCGGGTAAATGAAAAACTGTTTTTT
>TRBJ2-1|NA|TRBV11-2|NA
CASSFTNEQFF
TGTGCCAGCAGCTTTACAAATGAGCAGTTCTTC
>TRBJ1-1|NA|TRBV2|NA
CASSSGAEAFF
TGTGCCAGCAGTTCAGGGGCTGAAGCTTTCTTT
>TRBJ2-1|NA|TRBV10-3|TRBD2
CAISGTSGYNEQFF
TGTGCCATCAGTGGGACTAGCGGCTACAATGAGCAGTTCTTC
>TRBJ1-3|NA|TRBV25-1|TRBD1
CASSYRGYSGNTIYF
TGTGCCAGCAGTTACAGGGGCTACTCTGGAAACACCATATATTTT
>TRBJ2-7|NA|TRBV6-1|NA
CASSDLFSGYEQYF
TGTGCCAGCAGTGATCTTTTTAGCGGTTACGAGCAGTACTTC